These T cell receptor beta chains were read from a single sample in a study of T cell repertoires in cytomegalovirus infection. One entry per CDR3 protein results from TCRdb running MiXCR on the reads. The sample lists approximately 73,000 distinct CDR3 sequences, 35% to 50% occurring once. What these receptors recognize is not known. The sequences come from CD8+ T cells from cultured PBMCs, collected from culture after CMV antigen stimulation. Receptors originate from a human donor in good health (CMV status not recorded). Some clones in this sample may be carry-over from other donors' samples. Each CDR3 is given with its conserved first and last residue. The D gene is left open where the match is weak. A clone size is listed for some rows: how often the clone was seen (once, few, many), or a class if it is expanded.

v_gene: TRBV7-6; d_gene: .; j_gene: TRBJ1-5; abundance: .; CDR3nt: TGTGCCAGCAGCTCCCCCGGGGGCGATCAGCCCCAGCATTTT; CDR3aa: CASSSPGGDQPQHF
v_gene: TRBV2; d_gene: .; j_gene: TRBJ2-7; abundance: .; CDR3nt: TGTGCACTGGCTATGGGACCCTCCTACGAGCAGTACTTC; CDR3aa: CALAMGPSYEQYF
v_gene: TRBV7-2; d_gene: .; j_gene: TRBJ1-1; abundance: few; CDR3nt: TGTGCCAGCAGCTTACGGGTTTGGGGCACTGAAGCTTTCTTT; CDR3aa: CASSLRVWGTEAFF
v_gene: TRBV6-5; d_gene: .; j_gene: TRBJ1-6; abundance: .; CDR3nt: TGTGCCAGCAATTCCGGGACACCAACTAGCTCCTATAATTCACCCCTCCACTTT; CDR3aa: CASNSGTPTSSYNSPLHF
v_gene: TRBV5-4; d_gene: .; j_gene: TRBJ1-6; abundance: once; CDR3nt: TGTGCCAGCAGCTCTCCGGGGCCCCTCCACTTT; CDR3aa: CASSSPGPLHF
v_gene: TRBV18; d_gene: .; j_gene: TRBJ1-4; abundance: .; CDR3nt: TGTGCCAGCTCACCACCAGGTTGGCGGGATGAAAAACTGTTTTTT; CDR3aa: CASSPPGWRDEKLFF
v_gene: TRBV19; d_gene: .; j_gene: TRBJ2-3; abundance: once; CDR3nt: TGTGCCAGTAGTATTGCGGGGACACGACGCACAGATACGCAGTATTTT; CDR3aa: CASSIAGTRRTDTQYF
v_gene: TRBV3-1; d_gene: TRBD1; j_gene: TRBJ1-2; abundance: .; CDR3nt: TGTGCCAGCAGCCAAGATCCCGGGACAGGGGCCGTGTATGGCTACACCTTC; CDR3aa: CASSQDPGTGAVYGYTF
v_gene: TRBV7-6; d_gene: .; j_gene: TRBJ1-1; abundance: .; CDR3nt: TGTGCCAGCAGCTCAGAGGAGACGAACACTGAAGCTTTCTTT; CDR3aa: CASSSEETNTEAFF
v_gene: TRBV27; d_gene: TRBD2; j_gene: TRBJ2-1; abundance: .; CDR3nt: TGTGCCAGCAGTTTAATATGGGCGGGGGTACACTACAATGAGCAGTTCTTC; CDR3aa: CASSLIWAGVHYNEQFF
v_gene: TRBV4-1; d_gene: .; j_gene: TRBJ2-1; abundance: .; CDR3nt: TGCGCCAGCAGCCAAGATTTTGGCGGGGCGGTCAACAATGAGCAGTTCTTC; CDR3aa: CASSQDFGGAVNNEQFF
v_gene: TRBV27; d_gene: TRBD2; j_gene: TRBJ2-3; abundance: few; CDR3nt: TGTGCCAGCAGTCTTGGACTAGTCCCAGATACGCAGTATTTT; CDR3aa: CASSLGLVPDTQYF
v_gene: TRBV20-1; d_gene: .; j_gene: TRBJ1-5; abundance: .; CDR3nt: TGCAGTGCTAGAGATCAGATTAGCAATCAGCCCCAGCATTTT; CDR3aa: CSARDQISNQPQHF
v_gene: TRBV28; d_gene: .; j_gene: TRBJ2-3; abundance: .; CDR3nt: TGTGCCAGCAGTCCCACGGGGGACGCAGATACGCAGTATTTT; CDR3aa: CASSPTGDADTQYF
v_gene: TRBV5-1; d_gene: .; j_gene: TRBJ1-6; abundance: .; CDR3nt: TGCGCCAGCAGACATTCACCCCTCCACTTT; CDR3aa: CASRHSPLHF
v_gene: TRBV7-2; d_gene: .; j_gene: TRBJ2-7; abundance: few; CDR3nt: TGTGCCAGCAGCTTAGTAAGGCCAACGGCGCAATTCTACGAGCAGTACTTC; CDR3aa: CASSLVRPTAQFYEQYF
v_gene: TRBV5-6; d_gene: .; j_gene: TRBJ1-5; abundance: .; CDR3nt: TGTGCCAGCAGCCCAACGGACGGTCAGCCCCAGCATTTT; CDR3aa: CASSPTDGQPQHF
v_gene: TRBV27; d_gene: .; j_gene: TRBJ2-3; abundance: few; CDR3nt: TGTGCCAGCAGTTTGATCAGCTCAGGGTGGGCAGATACGCAGTATTTT; CDR3aa: CASSLISSGWADTQYF
v_gene: TRBV7-6; d_gene: .; j_gene: TRBJ2-7; abundance: .; CDR3nt: TGTGCCAGCAGCTTAATCGAGAGCTTATCCTACGAGCAGTACTTC; CDR3aa: CASSLIESLSYEQYF
v_gene: TRBV12-3/TRBV12-4; d_gene: .; j_gene: TRBJ2-1; abundance: .; CDR3nt: TGTGCCACGAAATACCGGGACTCCAATGAGCAGTTCTTC; CDR3aa: CATKYRDSNEQFF
v_gene: TRBV7-2; d_gene: TRBD1; j_gene: TRBJ2-1; abundance: .; CDR3nt: TGTGCCAGCAGCTTAAGAGCCAGGGGGTCAAGCGATGAGCAGTTCTTC; CDR3aa: CASSLRARGSSDEQFF
v_gene: TRBV7-2; d_gene: TRBD2; j_gene: TRBJ2-5; abundance: .; CDR3nt: TGTGCCAGCAGCTTAGCGGGCGCGGGGGGCCTCCAAGAGACCCAGTACTTC; CDR3aa: CASSLAGAGGLQETQYF
v_gene: TRBV19; d_gene: TRBD1; j_gene: TRBJ2-7; abundance: .; CDR3nt: TGTGCCAGTAGTCTAGCCTCCGGGACAGCCGGCGCCGAGCAGTACTTC; CDR3aa: CASSLASGTAGAEQYF
v_gene: TRBV7-6; d_gene: TRBD1; j_gene: TRBJ2-1; abundance: .; CDR3nt: TGTGCCAGCAGCTTAGTCCCCAGGGGGCCCGCCTACAATGAGCAGTTCTTC; CDR3aa: CASSLVPRGPAYNEQFF
v_gene: TRBV7-2; d_gene: .; j_gene: TRBJ2-3; abundance: many; CDR3nt: TGTGCCAGCAGCTTTCGTCCGGTGGGGATCGCCACAGATACGCAGTATTTT; CDR3aa: CASSFRPVGIATDTQYF
v_gene: TRBV27; d_gene: .; j_gene: TRBJ2-3; abundance: .; CDR3nt: TGTGCCAGCAGTCCTTTCGGGGGCGCGGATACGCAGTATTTT; CDR3aa: CASSPFGGADTQYF
v_gene: TRBV7-7; d_gene: TRBD1; j_gene: TRBJ2-2; abundance: .; CDR3nt: TGTGCTAGCAGCGAGCTGGGACAGGGGGTTTTGAACACCGGGGAGCTGTTTTTT; CDR3aa: CASSELGQGVLNTGELFF
v_gene: TRBV7-2; d_gene: .; j_gene: TRBJ1-1; abundance: .; CDR3nt: TGTGCCAGCAGCTCCCCCCGCCTCGGAGACATGAACACTGAAGCTTTCTTT; CDR3aa: CASSSPRLGDMNTEAFF
v_gene: TRBV7-6; d_gene: .; j_gene: TRBJ1-2; abundance: few; CDR3nt: TGTGCCAGCAGCTTAGATCGGGATTTTGACTATGGCTACACCTTC; CDR3aa: CASSLDRDFDYGYTF
v_gene: TRBV9; d_gene: TRBD2; j_gene: TRBJ2-1; abundance: .; CDR3nt: TGTGCCAGCAGCGCGACTAGCGGGGGAATCAATGAGCAGTTCTTC; CDR3aa: CASSATSGGINEQFF
v_gene: TRBV5-4; d_gene: .; j_gene: TRBJ1-1; abundance: .; CDR3nt: TGTGCCAGCAGCTTGGTTTTTGGAGGGTACACTGAAGCTTTCTTT; CDR3aa: CASSLVFGGYTEAFF
v_gene: TRBV6-5; d_gene: TRBD1; j_gene: TRBJ2-1; abundance: few; CDR3nt: TGTGCCAGCAGTTACACAGGGGTGAATGAGCAGTTCTTC; CDR3aa: CASSYTGVNEQFF
v_gene: TRBV4-1; d_gene: .; j_gene: TRBJ1-5; abundance: few; CDR3nt: TGCGCCAGCAGCCAAGACCCCCCCGGCGAACGGCCCCAGCATTTT; CDR3aa: CASSQDPPGERPQHF
v_gene: TRBV28; d_gene: TRBD1; j_gene: TRBJ2-5; abundance: .; CDR3nt: TGTGCCAGCAGTTGGGCCGGGACAGGTCAAGAGACCCAGTACTTC; CDR3aa: CASSWAGTGQETQYF
v_gene: TRBV7-9; d_gene: TRBD1; j_gene: TRBJ1-1; abundance: .; CDR3nt: TGTGCCAGCAGAGACAGGGGAGGGACTGAAGCTTTCTTT; CDR3aa: CASRDRGGTEAFF
v_gene: TRBV7-8; d_gene: .; j_gene: TRBJ2-5; abundance: .; CDR3nt: TGTGCCAGCAGCTTAGCGGCGGGTATGGAGACCCAGTACTTC; CDR3aa: CASSLAAGMETQYF
v_gene: TRBV4-1; d_gene: TRBD1; j_gene: TRBJ1-3; abundance: .; CDR3nt: TGCGCCAGCAGCCGGGTCAGAGGACAGGGAGGGAGTGGAAACACCATATATTTT; CDR3aa: CASSRVRGQGGSGNTIYF
v_gene: TRBV19; d_gene: .; j_gene: TRBJ1-1; abundance: .; CDR3nt: TGTGCCAGTAGTACCCGGACGGGGATGAACACTGAAGCTTTCTTT; CDR3aa: CASSTRTGMNTEAFF
v_gene: TRBV7-9; d_gene: .; j_gene: TRBJ2-5; abundance: few; CDR3nt: TGTGCCAGCAGCCCACTAAGGCAAGAGACCCAGTACTTC; CDR3aa: CASSPLRQETQYF
v_gene: TRBV6-6; d_gene: .; j_gene: TRBJ2-1; abundance: few; CDR3nt: TGTGCCAGCAGTTACAACCGGGTCCCCGATGCGTACAATGAGCAGTTCTTC; CDR3aa: CASSYNRVPDAYNEQFF
v_gene: TRBV7-2; d_gene: .; j_gene: TRBJ1-3; abundance: .; CDR3nt: TGTGCCAACAAGTTGGGTGGAAACACCATATATTTT; CDR3aa: CANKLGGNTIYF
v_gene: TRBV7-2; d_gene: .; j_gene: TRBJ2-1; abundance: many; CDR3nt: TGTGCCAGCAGCGTACTAGTTAGCTCCTACAATGAGCAGTTCTTC; CDR3aa: CASSVLVSSYNEQFF
v_gene: TRBV5-5; d_gene: .; j_gene: TRBJ2-2; abundance: few; CDR3nt: TGTGCCAGCAGCTTGGAACCGATGAACACCGGGGAGCTGTTTTTT; CDR3aa: CASSLEPMNTGELFF
v_gene: TRBV6-2/TRBV6-3; d_gene: .; j_gene: TRBJ2-7; abundance: .; CDR3nt: TGTGCCAGCAGTTCGTTTCAGGGGACCTACGAGCAGTACTTC; CDR3aa: CASSSFQGTYEQYF
v_gene: TRBV6-1; d_gene: .; j_gene: TRBJ1-4; abundance: .; CDR3nt: TGTGCCAGCAGCCCCCGTGGGACCCTGCTCCAAAAACTGTTTTTT; CDR3aa: CASSPRGTLLQKLFF
v_gene: TRBV7-8; d_gene: .; j_gene: TRBJ2-5; abundance: many; CDR3nt: TGTGCCAGCAGCCCAAGGAGGCTCCAAGAGACCCAGTACTTC; CDR3aa: CASSPRRLQETQYF
v_gene: TRBV4-1; d_gene: TRBD1; j_gene: TRBJ1-3; abundance: .; CDR3nt: TGCGCCAGCAGCCAATCCGCTACAGGGGTCTCTGGAAACACCATATATTTT; CDR3aa: CASSQSATGVSGNTIYF
v_gene: TRBV2; d_gene: .; j_gene: TRBJ2-7; abundance: .; CDR3nt: TGTGCCGGGCAAGTCCTCTGGGGGAACTACGAGCAGTACTTC; CDR3aa: CAGQVLWGNYEQYF
v_gene: TRBV27; d_gene: .; j_gene: TRBJ2-7; abundance: once; CDR3nt: TGTGCCAGCAGTTTTCTCCCCCCACCACACTCCTACGAGCAGTACTTC; CDR3aa: CASSFLPPPHSYEQYF
v_gene: TRBV20-1; d_gene: .; j_gene: TRBJ1-3; abundance: .; CDR3nt: TGCAGTGCTAGACCCACGGGGACCCAGGCAAACACCATATATTTT; CDR3aa: CSARPTGTQANTIYF
v_gene: TRBV7-2; d_gene: TRBD2; j_gene: TRBJ2-2; abundance: many; CDR3nt: TGTGCCAGCAGCTTAGTACTAGCGGGGCTCGGGGAGCTGTTTTTT; CDR3aa: CASSLVLAGLGELFF
v_gene: TRBV5-4; d_gene: TRBD1; j_gene: TRBJ1-2; abundance: .; CDR3nt: TGTGCCAGCAGTGCACAGGGGGCGGACGGCTACACCTTC; CDR3aa: CASSAQGADGYTF
v_gene: TRBV4-3; d_gene: .; j_gene: TRBJ1-5; abundance: many; CDR3nt: TGCGCCAGCAGCCAAGATAGGTGGACGGCAAATCAGCCCCAGCATTTT; CDR3aa: CASSQDRWTANQPQHF
v_gene: TRBV19; d_gene: TRBD1; j_gene: TRBJ1-1; abundance: few; CDR3nt: TGTGCCAGTACACAGGGGATCACTGAAGCTTTCTTT; CDR3aa: CASTQGITEAFF